The sequence of this T cell receptor beta chain was determined in a study of cytomegalovirus exposure and HLA in healthy donors (dated by TCRdb to the late 2010s). In the study overall: According to an earlier analysis of 550 to 700 of the donors, about 179 million T cells yielded roughly 110 million unique TCR beta sequences and about 300 Gb of sequence data. An early release covering approximately 600 HLA-typed donors comprised approximately 290 gigabases of sequencing data and around 85 million unique TCR sequences. Among the roughly 400 genotyped donors, more than 70% belonged to the genetic ancestry cluster associated with self-reported Caucasian donors. The study was designed to test whether signatures of past pathogen exposure could be identified by cataloging public T cell receptors. Using immunosequencing, the study profiled T cell repertoires from fewer than 850 subjects and related those repertoires to cytomegalovirus serostatus. A separate validation cohort of approximately 120 different subjects was used in addition to the approximately 640-subject first cohort. To predict cytomegalovirus infection status, the study combined high-throughput TCR immunosequencing, statistical association of individual TCRs with disease status, and machine learning. A later analysis re-analyzed previously published TCR beta repertoires from 550 to 700 donors and added high-resolution HLA genotyping to study TCR occurrence patterns. The later analysis used no new phenotypic data to find candidate immune exposures, relying instead on TCR beta sequences and their occurrence across donors. In an earlier analysis of roughly 600 of the donors, high-throughput TCR beta sequencing was used to judge whether each TCR beta V gene segment behaved as functional or pseudogenic. Donor age, sex, ethnicity and CMV serostatus were compiled alongside the repertoire data. A later genetic analysis used genome-wide SNP genotypes for about 60% of the 666 donors, treating that subset as a discovery cohort. All discovery cohort repertoires had been generated on a single sequencing platform. HLA typing included class I and class II loci at four-digit resolution. Typing coverage varied by locus: roughly 629-630 donors for A, B, C, DRB1 and DQB1; under 550 for DQA1; nearly 610 for DPA1; 400 to 480 for DPB1. Because of strong linkage in the cohort, roughly five DR-DQ haplotypes were treated as single units for association and clustering. Among a few hundred genotyped donors of the cohort, an average of around 240,000 unique TCR beta nucleotide sequences were sequenced per donor, roughly 18% of them non-productive. Overall results and qualifications from the work: Linkage disequilibrium might explain the correlated functional status among segregating V segments, but an unknown experimental factor could not be excluded. A further reported finding was that TCR beta sequences accurately predicted the HLA-A and HLA-B alleles for most subjects in the first cohort. A total of fewer than 200 TCR beta chains were listed by the study as associated with cytomegalovirus. A later genetic analysis associated a missense DCLRE1C variant with V-gene and J-gene trimming of TCR beta chains, and an independent cohort replicated the association. Because HLA typing was missing for some donors at each locus, association tests included only the typed subset. Cytomegalovirus status was reported to be diagnosed by the classifier with high specificity and sensitivity in both the original and validation cohorts. At a false discovery rate of 0.05, a later analysis linked some 18,000 TCR beta sequences to specific HLA alleles. Some IMGT-functional V segments, including TRBV6-2 and TRBV6-3, could not be distinguished by the 87-base-pair reads and were therefore excluded. In vitro tests confirmed that three of the cytomegalovirus-associated TCR beta chains recognize cytomegalovirus antigens. Strong co-occurrence of HLA alleles, especially DR and DQ, made assigning TCR associations to individual alleles difficult. A later analysis found that HLA-associated TCR beta chains were more clonally expanded and had lower generation probabilities than equally common non-associated chains. According to a later analysis, most CMV-associated TCR beta chains appeared to be HLA-restricted, and the HLA associations seemed to be driven largely by CMV exposure. This cohort had only TCR beta chains sequenced, and the lack of alpha or paired-chain data limited which features could be detected. It was suggested by the authors that the approach could potentially be generalized to other disease states and immunological phenotypes. In a later analysis, TCR association rates were found to vary across HLA loci, with the most associated TCRs seen for DRB1 alleles and the fewest for HLA-C alleles. Across donors, most TCR sequences were observed very rarely, whereas some public TCRs were present in many individuals. Sequencing depth was assumed to be roughly uniform across donors in the presence/absence analyses, though that assumption may not hold. Broadly in line with IMGT annotations, most TCR beta V segments showed up in productive rearrangements about 90% or about 30% of the time in an earlier analysis of several hundred of the donors. A cluster of highly shared sequence variants was judged likely to be a technical artifact of the sequencing pipeline. In a later genetic analysis, fewer N-insertions in productive TCRs were reported among donors in an Asian-associated ancestry cluster than the roughly 700-donor mean. A later analysis reported that several top co-occurrence clusters appeared linked to parvovirus B19, influenza, CMV and Epstein-Barr virus. Because counts were too low, roughly 16 rarely observed V segments, including chromosome 9 orphons, were left out of the earlier analysis of 587 of the donors. For the cohort, immune exposure information was limited to CMV serostatus.

The receptor library was made with the immunoSEQ multiplex PCR assay. A mixture of 60 forward primers for TCR Vbeta segments and 13 reverse primers for TCR Jbeta segments was used in the multiplex PCR. The CDR3 region of rearranged TCR beta genes was amplified from genomic DNA by a multiplex PCR assay. The amplified TCR beta libraries were sequenced on the Illumina HiSeq System as 87-base-pair reads. As for the authors' bioinformatics: Across the 600 to 700 repertoires, a later analysis counted approximately 75 million unique TCR beta chains, 9.5 million to 12 million of which were shared by at least two donors. To remove PCR and sequencing errors, raw reads were error-corrected and collapsed into unique sequences using a nearest-neighbor algorithm that merged closely related sequences. To assign V, D and J gene segments, CDR3 sequences were aligned to IMGT reference sequences. Each retained sequence needed at least a six-nucleotide match to both a V gene segment and a J gene segment. A rearrangement counted as productive if the CDR3 had no stop codons and remained in frame with V and J, and every other rearrangement counted as non-productive. Following IMGT convention, CDR3 was defined as the stretch from the second conserved V-encoded cysteine to the conserved J-encoded phenylalanine. In an earlier analysis of some 550 of the donors, sequences lacking an unambiguous match to a single V gene segment were excluded. In an earlier analysis of a few hundred of the donors, V segments were called functional above 56.7% productive rearrangements and were called segregating when the between-donor standard deviation exceeded 5%. To diagnose cytomegalovirus status from the catalog of TCR beta chain sequences, a statistical classification framework was built. In a later analysis, TCR nucleotide sequences were compared against IMGT/GENE-DB human TR gene sequences so that V and J genes could be assigned. The TCRdist pipeline was used in a later analysis to assign CDR3 sequences and most-parsimonious VDJ recombination scenarios. In a later analysis, each TCR beta chain was defined by its CDR3 amino acid sequence together with its V-gene family, and reads lacking a unique V-gene family were excluded. A later analysis removed several hundred highly shared, low-generation-probability nucleotide sequences to deal with suspected cross-contamination and a sequencing artifact. In a later analysis, a clonal expansion index for each public chain was calculated from normalized within-repertoire ranks of inferred template counts. A later analysis computed generation probabilities with a VDJ recombination model fitted to out-of-frame rearrangements, and checked the results against IGoR. In a later analysis, hypergeometric tests were used to score TCR-TCR, TCR-HLA and TCR-CMV co-occurrence, with a repertoire-size bias correction applied to TCR pairs. To estimate false discovery rates, a later analysis permuted the HLA or CMV assignments 20 times. In a later analysis, co-occurring TCRs were grouped with DBSCAN, and TCRdist sequence similarity was added when clustering was performed within HLA-allele-positive subsets. For co-occurrence clustering, repertoires with fewer than 30,000 or more than 120,000 public chains were excluded, along with roughly 5 repertoires with anomalous nucleotide sharing. The clones in this table, taken by TCRdb from immuneACCESS, are in-frame only. Not every clone is retained; where verified, under half of the shortfall comes from an unresolved V gene, and the cause of the rest is unknown. The V and J calls and clone size were taken over from that table, and D and trimming were inferred from the DNA. The sample table holds roughly 180,000 clones, of which about four fifths were seen once. The top ten hold 1.5% of the sample.

The cohort consisted of hundreds of healthy bone marrow donors. Cohort members were all nominally healthy when sampled, although unrecorded immune exposures were likely present. The donor tested CMV seropositive, placing the donor among the 289 seropositive members of the cohort. Each donor provided a peripheral blood sample, and peripheral blood mononuclear cells were used for TCR beta sequencing. Genomic DNA extraction from the blood cell samples was performed with the Qiagen DNeasy Blood Extraction Kit. Trimming accounts for 0 bases at V and 9 bases at J, while the number of junction bases matched to no gene is 9. Looking up the germline V gene yields CDR1 LGHNA and CDR2 YSLEER. Counted from cysteine to phenylalanine, this CDR3 has 16 amino acids. Only CDR3 DNA is held: 48 bases, read in frame from base 1. With respect to this clone: The antigen this receptor binds is unknown. Within one base of it there is no much larger clone, and no base qualities were kept.

This TCR came from a girl aged 10 to 17 in good health and CMV-seropositive. The sample was PBMCs. Recombination joined TRBV4-3 with TRBJ2-1, with 9 middle bases fitting TRBD2. Here is the DNA: TGCGCCAGCAGCCAAGATGGAGTAGCGGGGGCCGGTGAGCAGTTCTTC. Translated, it gives CASSQDGVAGAGEQFF.